The present T cell receptor beta chain was sequenced within a study of blood T cell repertoires in COVID-19 (dated by TCRdb to the early 2020s). About the investigation overall: The collaborator samples originated in the United States, Italy and Spain and spanned the acute and convalescent phases of COVID-19. Sample metadata almost always included a de-identified subject ID, COVID-19 status, age in years and sex. The material from the prospective study consisted of cDNA or gDNA derived from T cells, B-cell-depleted T cells, or PBMCs. Samples came from the ongoing ImmuneRACE study (first 160 participants) plus 1,254 subjects from 6 global collaborators. Where available, HLA class I and class II types were taken from metadata supplied by the sample provider and were not determined by assay-based typing. Subjects who had been exposed to COVID-19, were actively infected with it, or had recovered from it provided the deeply sampled blood TCRbeta repertoires that made up the dataset. The repertoires were made available in a free public database intended to serve as a resource for research on the immune response to SARS-CoV-2.

TCRbeta CDR3 regions were amplified from genomic DNA by means of the immunoSEQ Assay, a bias-controlled multiplex PCR. Per the authors' processing: Within the assay, amplification of reference gene primers was used to estimate how many nucleated cells each sample contained. To quantify the absolute abundance of each unique TCRbeta CDR3 rearrangement, sequence reads were collapsed and filtered. For each sample, productive Simpson clonality was calculated by taking the square root of Simpson's diversity index across productive rearrangements. TCRdb re-hosts the immuneACCESS table, in-frame sequences only. Its copies lack some clones; in the studies checked, an unresolved V gene accounts for under half of them, and the cause for the rest is not known. V, J and clone size are taken as reported in that table, and D and trimming were inferred from the DNA itself. The sample table contains about 380,000 clones; only one count was recorded for about 89% of them. The ten top clones hold approximately 1.2% of the sample.

The CDR3 has 15 amino acids, counting the end cysteine and phenylalanine. Kept here is only the CDR3 DNA, which spans 45 bases and is read in frame from base 1. CDR1 and CDR2, looked up from the germline V gene, are SNHLY and FYNNEI. Trimming removed 7 bases from V and 1 base from J; the gene matches leave 6 bases unexplained. Comments on this clone: The target of this receptor is not known. Per-base quality was not reported, and no clone a single base away is much larger than it.

Summary of the overall study and its limitations: The quantity of clinical and demographic metadata differed by source and by participant and was supplied without curation.

Participants in the prospective study were enrolled through a virtual design, were aged about 18 to 100 years, and lived in 24 United States geographic areas. In the prospective study, cohorts were assigned on the basis of participant-reported clinical history obtained from a screening survey and a study questionnaire. For ImmuneRACE Cohort 3, a participant was defined as recovered based on two consecutive negative NP/OP PCR tests, clearance by a healthcare professional, or resolution of symptoms. In the prospective study, whole blood, serum and a nasopharyngeal or oropharyngeal swab were collected from each participant by mobile phlebotomists. Over a roughly two-month period, participants in the prospective study had the option of providing additional blood draws and questionnaires. Blood samples from the prospective study were shipped frozen or at room temperature prior to DNA extraction.

Recombination joined TRBV2 with TRBJ2-4, with 8 bases in between that match TRBD1. The receptor was isolated from a young man who had recovered from COVID-19. The sequencing sample was made of PBMCs or T cells enriched from blood (not recorded which). The DNA sequence follows: TGTGCCAGCATAACAGGGGGACAGGCCAAAAACATTCAGTACTTC. Its coded protein is CASITGGQAKNIQYF.